The next 31 T cell receptor beta chains were all read from a single sample in a study of patients and donors after allogeneic stem cell transplantation. One entry per CDR3 protein results from TCRdb running MiXCR on the RT-PCR reads. The table lists tens of thousands of distinct CDR3 sequences, roughly 48% of them singletons, with around 60% in the top ten. Sequenced sample: blood, either unsorted or a sorted T cell fraction (not recorded which). These receptor sequences come from a human donor who was either an allogeneic HSCT recipient or a stem cell or donor lymphocyte infusion donor (not recorded which). It is not recorded whose cells these are; they may come from a transplant donor.

This clonotype was picked up a small number of times. The chain combines TRBV12-3 or TRBV12-4 with TRBJ2-5; TRBD2 is a possible D gene (6 bases). V was cut by 8 bases and J by 5 bases, with 15 bases left in between. CDR3 length: 13 amino acids. The CDR3 reads CASARDIRETQYF. CDR3 sequence (DNA): TGTGCCAGCGCGCGGGATATTCGTGAGACCCAGTACTTC.

This chain connects TRBV12-3 or TRBV12-4 to TRBJ2-7; 9 bases match TRBD1. The J segment lost 0 bases and the V segment lost 6 bases, leaving 12 bases of the junction unmatched. CDR3 length: 17 amino acids. CDR3 coding DNA: TGTGCCAGCAGCTCCGGCCCCGGACAGGGGAGCTCCTACGAGCAGTACTTC. Amino acids: CASSSGPGQGSSYEQYF.

The chain employs TRBV29-1 and TRBJ1-5; D not resolved. In germline, CDR1 is SQVTM, CDR2 ANQGSEA. V was cut by 5 bases and J by 2 bases, with 10 bases left in between. This CDR3 comprises 13 residues. The CDR3 here is CSVRGEGNQPQHF. For the CDR3, the DNA is TGCAGCGTTCGCGGGGAAGGCAATCAGCCCCAGCATTTT.

The chain combines TRBV20-1 with TRBJ2-2; D call uncertain. Trimming removed 0 bases at V and 1 base at J, with 6 bases between. Per the germline V gene, CDR1 is DFQATT and CDR2 is SNEGSKA (reference sequence). CDR3 length equals 14 residues. In nucleotides, the CDR3 is TGCAGTGCTAGAGATTCACGGAACACCGGGGAGCTGTTTTTT. Translated, it gives CSARDSRNTGELFF.

This clonotype was seen only a few times. The V call is TRBV28, the J call TRBJ1-1; D is undetermined. The CDR3 contains 14 residues. Trimming stripped 2 bases from V and 1 base from J, with 8 bases between. In germline, CDR1 is MDHEN, CDR2 SYDVKM. The DNA of the CDR3 is TGTGCCAGCAGTTTAATAGGGCCGAACACTGAAGCTTTCTTT. Amino acids: CASSLIGPNTEAFF.

The chain uses TRBV7-9 and TRBJ2-7; TRBD2 is a possible D gene (6 bases). The CDR3 spans 14 residues. Germline values: CDR1 SEHNR, CDR2 FQNEAQ (reference sequence). The germline V and J ends were trimmed by 4 bases and 2 bases, with 12 bases remaining between them. CDR3 in amino acids: CASSSKRVAYEQYF. The CDR3 DNA is TGTGCCAGCAGCTCTAAGCGGGTGGCCTACGAGCAGTACTTC.

The chain carries TRBV4-1 and TRBJ2-2; TRBD2 might be the D (5 bases). CDR1 and CDR2 (germline): MGHRA, YSYEKL. Trimming stripped 0 bases from V and 7 bases from J, with 12 bases between. The CDR3 loop spans 15 amino acids. This CDR3 is CASSQEGRYFGELFF. The CDR3 DNA sequence: TGCGCCAGCAGCCAAGAGGGGAGATATTTCGGGGAGCTGTTTTTT.

The chain is built from TRBV12-3 or TRBV12-4 and TRBJ2-1; 9 bases line up with TRBD1. The CDR3 runs 15 residues. Unmatched junction bases numbered 6, after V lost 5 bases and J lost 4 bases. The CDR3 bases are TGTGCCAGCAGTCCCGGGGACAGGGAGTACAATGAGCAGTTCTTC. Translated, it gives CASSPGDREYNEQFF.

The chain employs TRBV4-3 and TRBJ1-3; 7 bases match TRBD1. Germline lookup yields CDR1 LGHNA and CDR2 YSLEER. Unmatched junction bases numbered 6, after V lost 4 bases and J lost 0 bases. The CDR3 is made up of 16 amino acids. CDR3 bases: TGCGCCAGCAGCCGTAGGACAGGTATCTCTGGAAACACCATATATTTT. This translates into CASSRRTGISGNTIYF.

The genes are TRBV29-1 and TRBJ1-2; D not certain. CDR1 and CDR2 (germline): SQVTM, ANQGSEA. Deletions cut 4 bases from V and 3 bases from J, with 3 bases between. The CDR3 covers 10 residues. The CDR3 protein is CSVGYYGYTF. Here the CDR3 DNA reads TGCAGCGTTGGATACTATGGCTACACCTTC.

The genes are TRBV20-1 and TRBJ1-1; TRBD1 matches at 9 bases. The V gene's germline CDR1 is DFQATT and CDR2 SNEGSKA (reference sequence). The CDR3 contains 14 residues. V shed 8 bases and J 1 base; nucleotides not matched to a gene: 8. The CDR3 DNA follows: TGCAGTACGCCTGACAGGGGGTCGAACACTGAAGCTTTCTTT. Its translation: CSTPDRGSNTEAFF.

In this sample, this clonotype turned up a few times. The rearrangement joins TRBV9 to TRBJ1-6, with a weak D call TRBD1 (6 bases). This CDR3 has 13 amino acids. V gave up 3 bases and J gave up 11 bases, with 12 bases separating them. CDR1 is SGDLS and CDR2 is YYNGEE in the germline V gene. CDR3: CASSEGGQTPLHF. The CDR3 DNA reads TGTGCCAGCAGCGAGGGGGGACAAACACCCCTCCACTTT.

As to this clonotype: Mismatch with germline at one junction end may stem from a read error. This chain joins TRBV12-3 or TRBV12-4 and TRBJ2-7; D ambiguous. CDR3 length: 14 amino acids. Written as DNA, the CDR3 is TGTGCCAGCAGCCCCGCGATAAACTCCTTCGAGCAGTACTTC. Its translation is CASSPAINSFEQYF.

The gene calls are TRBV5-5 and TRBJ1-2; no clear D gene. The CDR3 is made up of 14 amino acids. CDR1 is SGHKS and CDR2 is YYEKEE in the germline V gene (reference sequence). Trimming removed 3 bases at V and 2 bases at J, with 11 bases between. The CDR3 is CASSSTGWNYGYTF. For the CDR3, the DNA is TGTGCCAGCAGCTCGACCGGGTGGAACTATGGCTACACCTTC.

The J gene is TRBJ1-1, the V gene TRBV7-9; no reliable D call. Trimming shortened V by 0 bases and J by 5 bases, and 16 bases separated the two germline ends. Germline V lookup: CDR1 SEHNR, CDR2 FQNEAQ (reference sequence). The CDR3 is 16 residues long. In nucleotides, the CDR3 is TGTGCCAGCAGCTTAGCGGTTGGACCGAGGTTGACTGAAGCTTTCTTT. It specifies CASSLAVGPRLTEAFF.

This clonotype was seen a few times. The chain joins TRBV4-3 to TRBJ1-4; unclear D gene. CDR1 LGHNA and CDR2 YSLEER come from the germline V gene. V was clipped by 3 bases and J by 5 bases, with 10 bases between them. The CDR3 contains 14 residues. Here the CDR3 DNA reads TGCGCCAGCAGCCAGCGGCAGGAGAATGAAAAACTGTTTTTT. As protein: CASSQRQENEKLFF.

The chain couples TRBV5-6 to TRBJ1-5; D unresolved. CDR1 is SGHDT and CDR2 is YYEEEE in the germline V gene. Trimming stripped 0 bases from V and 0 bases from J, with 7 bases between. The CDR3 spans 15 residues. The CDR3 coding sequence is TGTGCCAGCAGCTTGGCCAGACTTAGCAATCAGCCCCAGCATTTT. Translated: CASSLARLSNQPQHF.

Only a few counts were recorded for this clonotype. The chain employs TRBV27 and TRBJ1-1; TRBD1 might be the D (5 bases). This CDR3 is built from 14 residues. From germline, CDR1 is MNHEY and CDR2 SMNVEV (reference sequence). Trimming shortened V by 8 bases and J by 0 bases, and 13 bases separated the two germline ends. The CDR3 bases are TGTGCCAGCGGTGAAGGGGCCCTGAACACTGAAGCTTTCTTT. Its protein product is CASGEGALNTEAFF.

This chain connects TRBV6-5 to TRBJ1-1; 7 bases agree with TRBD1. The V gene's germline CDR1 is MNHEY and CDR2 SVGAGI. The V gene end was trimmed by 0 bases and the J gene end by 4 bases; junction bases not matched to a gene: 2. The CDR3 is 14 residues long. The CDR3 protein is CASSYSRDSTEAFF. In DNA form, the CDR3 reads TGTGCCAGCAGTTACTCTCGGGACAGCACTGAAGCTTTCTTT.

The sample holds one count of this clonotype. This sequence joins TRBV12-3 or TRBV12-4 and TRBJ2-1, with 9 positions matching TRBD2. The CDR3 loop spans 16 amino acids. The V gene end was trimmed by 8 bases and the J gene end by 7 bases; junction bases not matched to a gene: 15. This CDR3 is CASSTGLLTSGNEQFF. CDR3 sequence (DNA): TGTGCCAGCTCAACGGGATTACTAACTAGCGGGAATGAGCAGTTCTTC.

A single count supports this clonotype. J is TRBJ2-5 and V is TRBV12-3 or TRBV12-4; perhaps TRBD1 as D (5 bases). Trimming pared 2 bases from V and 5 bases from J, leaving 15 bases between. The CDR3 has 15 amino acids. As DNA, the CDR3 is TGTGCCAGCAGTTTATTAGTCTTAAAGGGGGAGACCCAGTACTTC. This encodes CASSLLVLKGETQYF.

This clonotype came up many times. The chain is built from TRBV7-9 and TRBJ1-1, with no clear D. CDR3 length: 12 residues. Between the trimmed V and J ends, which lost 1 base and 3 bases, there was a span of 3 bases. Germline loops: CDR1 SEHNR, CDR2 FQNEAQ (reference sequence). This CDR3 is CASSLVYTEAFF. DNA of the CDR3: TGTGCCAGCAGCTTAGTGTACACTGAAGCTTTCTTT.

The chain uses TRBV4-3 and TRBJ1-1, with D unclear. The CDR3 sequence is 14 residues long. V gave up 0 bases and J gave up 7 bases, with 12 bases separating them. Germline V CDR1 and CDR2: LGHNA, YSLEER. The CDR3 loop reads CASSQDLWYVEAFF. The CDR3 DNA is TGCGCCAGCAGCCAAGATCTTTGGTACGTTGAAGCTTTCTTT.

The V gene is TRBV4-2, the J gene TRBJ1-1; D is ambiguous. This CDR3 is built from 12 residues. V lost 4 bases and J lost 1, with 4 bases in between. From germline, CDR1 is LGHNA and CDR2 YNFKEQ. In DNA, the CDR3 is TGTGCCAGCAGCCGTCAGAACACTGAAGCTTTCTTT. Translated: CASSRQNTEAFF.

V gene TRBV7-2 combines with J gene TRBJ2-3; D ambiguous. This CDR3 has 14 amino acids. Per germline, CDR1 SGHTA and CDR2 FQGNSA. Trimming removed 1 base at V and 1 base at J, with 6 bases between. The CDR3 loop reads CASSLDSGTDTQYF. The DNA for the CDR3 is TGTGCCAGCAGCTTAGACAGTGGCACAGATACGCAGTATTTT.

The J gene is TRBJ2-1, the V gene TRBV20-1; 13 bases fit TRBD2. The V gene's germline CDR1 is DFQATT and CDR2 SNEGSKA (reference sequence). With 7 bases clipped from V and 8 bases from J, the junction kept 5 bases outside the gene matches. This CDR3 is 13 amino acids long. The CDR3 spells CSGTGLAGDEQFF. The CDR3 DNA reads TGCAGTGGGACCGGACTAGCGGGAGATGAGCAGTTCTTC.

The J gene is TRBJ1-2, the V gene TRBV28; a possible D gene is TRBD1 (5 bases). This CDR3 comprises 14 residues. V gave up 9 bases and J gave up 8 bases, with 22 bases separating them. Germline V lookup: CDR1 MDHEN, CDR2 SYDVKM. CDR3 bases: TGTGCCAGTATTCAGTACGGGGGAATATACGGCTACACCTTC. Protein: CASIQYGGIYGYTF.

The rearrangement joins TRBV28 to TRBJ1-2; D unclear. V lost 5 bases to trimming and J lost 8 bases, with 9 bases between them. The CDR3 spans 11 residues. CDR1 and CDR2 (germline): MDHEN, SYDVKM. The CDR3 protein is CASSDSGGYTF. For the CDR3, the DNA is TGTGCCAGCAGTGACTCAGGCGGCTACACCTTC.

The genes are TRBV28 and TRBJ1-2; 7 positions match TRBD1. The length of the CDR3 is 15 residues. From germline, CDR1 is MDHEN and CDR2 SYDVKM. J lost 3 bases, V lost 5 bases, and 9 bases had no gene match. The CDR3 protein is CASSPNRGLYYGYTF. CDR3 DNA sequence: TGTGCCAGCAGTCCAAACAGGGGTTTGTACTATGGCTACACCTTC.

The chain joins TRBV7-2 to TRBJ1-1; tentatively, D is TRBD1 (6 bases). CDR3 size: 13 residues. The V end lost 4 bases, the J end lost 6 bases, and 12 bases lay between the germline ends. Germline V gene data show CDR1 as SGHTA and CDR2 as FQGNSA. CDR3 in DNA: TGTGCCAGCAGCTCCAGGGGTTTCGCTGAAGCTTTCTTT. It specifies CASSSRGFAEAFF.

This clonotype has a handful of counts. The rearrangement uses TRBV12-3 or TRBV12-4 and TRBJ1-1, with D possibly matching TRBD1 (5 bases). Trimming stripped 7 bases from V and 6 bases from J, with 15 bases between. The CDR3 runs to 13 residues. CDR3 region: CASTQPGDAEAFF. The CDR3 DNA follows: TGTGCCAGCACCCAACCCGGGGACGCTGAAGCTTTCTTT.